Sequencing of this TCR beta chain was carried out in a study of blood T cell repertoires in COVID-19. Study-level background: Both acute and convalescent COVID-19 samples were obtained from the United States, Italy and Spain. PBMCs, B-cell-depleted T cells, or T cells provided the cDNA or gDNA that made up the material.

The germline V gene has CDR1 MGHRA and CDR2 YSYEKL. Trimming shortened V by 0 bases and J by 3 bases, and 8 bases separated the two germline ends. CDR3 size: 15 residues. Methods used by the authors: The authors estimated nucleated cell counts from reference gene primer amplification. Some clones are missing from TCRdb's copy, which holds only in-frame ones; the method was immunoSEQ multiplex PCR. V and J calls and clone size are copied from that table; D and trimming were computed from the DNA. The data contain about 190,000 clones, roughly 88% of them singletons. V and J are TRBV4-1 and TRBJ2-2; no clear D. The source is a woman aged 40 to 49 who had recovered from COVID-19. Sequenced input: peripheral blood. The CDR3 reads CASSQDERDTGELFF. CDR3 nucleotide sequence: TGCGCCAGCAGCCAAGACGAACGGGACACCGGGGAGCTGTTTTTT.